A selection of T cell receptor beta chains follows, all from one sample in a study of early T cells in non-severe SARS-CoV-2 infection. TCRdb passed the 5' RACE reads through MiXCR, listing each CDR3 protein once. The data contain some 39,000 distinct CDR3 sequences, 6% to 8.5% of them singletons. Input material: whole blood. The source is an adult who was a healthcare worker with PCR-confirmed SARS-CoV-2 infection or an uninfected control (not recorded which). The CDR3 runs from the conserved cysteine through the conserved F or W. The order of the fields is CDR3 protein, CDR3 DNA, D gene, clone size, J gene, V gene. D genes are given only for firm matches. Clone size is not always given. Where it is, it says once, few, many or a class for expanded clones.

CASSLRAGGDEKLFF | TGTGCCAGCAGCTTACGGGCAGGCGGGGATGAAAAACTGTTTTTT | - | many | TRBJ1-4 | TRBV7-2
CASSPPSANNEQFF | TGTGCCAGCTCACCACCGTCAGCAAACAATGAGCAGTTCTTC | - | many | TRBJ2-1 | TRBV18
CASGKGSGGDNEQFF | TGTGCCAGCGGTAAGGGAAGCGGGGGGGACAATGAGCAGTTCTTC | TRBD2 | many | TRBJ2-1 | TRBV28
CASSPLQGSHEQYF | TGTGCCAGCTCACCACTGCAGGGGTCCCACGAGCAGTACTTC | - | - | TRBJ2-7 | TRBV18
CAIRQLAGGLDEQFF | TGTGCCATCAGGCAACTAGCGGGGGGTCTCGATGAGCAGTTCTTC | TRBD2 | few | TRBJ2-1 | TRBV10-3
CASSVGTGMREQYF | TGTGCCAGCAGCGTGGGGACAGGGATGAGAGAGCAGTACTTC | TRBD1 | - | TRBJ2-7 | TRBV9
CSVGFDYGYTF | TGCAGCGTGGGGTTTGACTATGGCTACACCTTC | - | few | TRBJ1-2 | TRBV29-1
CAWNPSGRTDTQYF | TGTGCCTGGAATCCTAGCGGGCGCACAGATACGCAGTATTTT | TRBD2 | few | TRBJ2-3 | TRBV30
CASSLGYRDLLTGNTIYF | TGTGCCAGCAGCTTAGGATACAGGGACCTACTAACTGGAAACACCATATATTTT | - | - | TRBJ1-3 | TRBV7-6
CASSLTLAGGDTQYF | TGTGCCAGCAGCTTGACGCTAGCGGGGGGAGATACGCAGTATTTT | TRBD2 | many | TRBJ2-3 | TRBV5-6
CASSQDLASNGYTF | TGCGCCAGCAGCCAAGATCTGGCATCGAATGGCTACACCTTC | - | - | TRBJ1-2 | TRBV4-3